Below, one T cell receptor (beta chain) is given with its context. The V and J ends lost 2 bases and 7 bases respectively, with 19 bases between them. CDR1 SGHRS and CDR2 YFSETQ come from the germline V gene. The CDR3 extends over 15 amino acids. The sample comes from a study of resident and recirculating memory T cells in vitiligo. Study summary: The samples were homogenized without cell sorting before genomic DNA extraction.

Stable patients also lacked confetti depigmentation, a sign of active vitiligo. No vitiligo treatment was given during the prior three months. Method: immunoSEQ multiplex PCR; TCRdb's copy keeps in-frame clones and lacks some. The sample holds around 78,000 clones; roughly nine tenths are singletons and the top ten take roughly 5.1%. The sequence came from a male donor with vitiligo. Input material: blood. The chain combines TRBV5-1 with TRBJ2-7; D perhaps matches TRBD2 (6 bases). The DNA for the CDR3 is TGCGCCAGCAGCTTTGGTGGGGGGATCCAGGGTGAGCAGTACTTC. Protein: CASSFGGGIQGEQYF.